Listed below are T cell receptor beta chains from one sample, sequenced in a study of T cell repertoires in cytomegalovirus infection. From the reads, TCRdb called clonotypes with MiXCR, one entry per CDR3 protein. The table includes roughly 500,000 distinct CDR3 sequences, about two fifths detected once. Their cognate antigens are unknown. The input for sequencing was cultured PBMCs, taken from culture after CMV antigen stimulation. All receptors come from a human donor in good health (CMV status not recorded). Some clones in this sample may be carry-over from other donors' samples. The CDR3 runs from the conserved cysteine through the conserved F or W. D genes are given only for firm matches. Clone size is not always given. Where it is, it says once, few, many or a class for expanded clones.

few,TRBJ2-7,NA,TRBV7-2,CASSLDRPGTEQYF,TGTGCCAGCAGCTTAGATCGGCCAGGGACCGAGCAGTACTTC
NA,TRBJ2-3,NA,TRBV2,CASSVTADTQYF,TGTGCCAGCAGTGTTACAGCAGATACGCAGTATTTT
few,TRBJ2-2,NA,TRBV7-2,CASSLAVSSVDTGELFF,TGTGCCAGCAGCTTAGCGGTTAGTAGTGTGGACACCGGGGAGCTGTTTTTT
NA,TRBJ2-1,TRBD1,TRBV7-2,CASSFPGQGAYNEQFF,TGTGCCAGCAGCTTCCCGGGACAGGGGGCGTACAATGAGCAGTTCTTC
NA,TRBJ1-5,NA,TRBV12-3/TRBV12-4,CASSLRGGGPPQHF,TGTGCCAGCAGTTTACGCGGGGGGGGGCCGCCCCAGCATTTT
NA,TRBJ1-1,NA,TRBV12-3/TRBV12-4,CASSPRVSNTEAFF,TGTGCCAGCAGTCCCAGGGTGTCGAACACTGAAGCTTTCTTT
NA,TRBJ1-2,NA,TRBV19,CASSPAASADYGYTF,TGTGCCAGTAGCCCAGCCGCAAGCGCGGACTATGGCTACACCTTC
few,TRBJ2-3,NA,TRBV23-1,CASSPPGAGGDTQYF,TGCGCCAGCAGTCCACCGGGGGCAGGGGGAGATACGCAGTATTTT
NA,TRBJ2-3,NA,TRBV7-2,CASSLDSTTQYF,TGTGCCAGCAGCTTAGATTCGACGACGCAGTATTTT
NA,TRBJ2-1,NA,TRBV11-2,CASSLGRRGVDEQFF,TGTGCCAGCAGCTTAGGACGGAGAGGTGTGGATGAGCAGTTCTTC
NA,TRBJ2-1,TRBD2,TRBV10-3,CATTGGESNEQFF,TGTGCCACCACGGGGGGGGAGAGCAATGAGCAGTTCTTC
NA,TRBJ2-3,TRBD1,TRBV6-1,CASRDRGFSTDTQYF,TGTGCCAGCAGGGACAGGGGTTTCAGCACAGATACGCAGTATTTT
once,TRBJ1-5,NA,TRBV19,CASSILGMIQPQHF,TGTGCCAGTAGTATTTTGGGGATGATACAGCCCCAGCATTTT
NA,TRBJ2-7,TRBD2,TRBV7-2,CASSFGSGISYEQYF,TGTGCCAGCAGCTTTGGTAGCGGGATCTCCTACGAGCAGTACTTC
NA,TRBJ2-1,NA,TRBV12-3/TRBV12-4,CASSTRANEQFF,TGTGCCAGCAGTACCAGGGCGAATGAGCAGTTCTTC
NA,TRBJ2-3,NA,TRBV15,CATSRAPGATDTQYF,TGTGCCACCAGCAGAGCTCCGGGTGCGACGGATACGCAGTATTTT
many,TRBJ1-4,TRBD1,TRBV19,CASSTPRGGLNEKLFF,TGTGCCAGTAGTACCCCCAGGGGGGGGCTGAATGAAAAACTGTTTTTT
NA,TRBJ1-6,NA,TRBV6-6,CASSYPPPGQSPLHF,TGTGCCAGCAGTTACCCCCCCCCCGGACAGTCACCCCTCCACTTT
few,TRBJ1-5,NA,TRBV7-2,CASSLLLPFGPRYSNQPQHF,TGTGCCAGCAGCCTGCTCCTTCCATTCGGGCCCCGTTATAGCAATCAGCCCCAGCATTTT
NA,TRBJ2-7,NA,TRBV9,CASSVEWWSDQYF,TGTGCCAGCAGCGTAGAGTGGTGGAGCGATCAGTACTTC
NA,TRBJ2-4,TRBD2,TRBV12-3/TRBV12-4,CASSRRLAGGPEGAKNIQYF,TGTGCCAGCAGTCGCCGACTAGCGGGGGGGCCTGAGGGAGCCAAAAACATTCAGTACTTC
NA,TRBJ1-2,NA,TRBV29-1,CSVDTQEGYGYTF,TGCAGCGTTGATACTCAAGAAGGGTATGGCTACACCTTC
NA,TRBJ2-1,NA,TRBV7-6,CASSFVPFQPREQFF,TGTGCCAGCAGCTTTGTCCCCTTCCAGCCACGCGAGCAGTTCTTC
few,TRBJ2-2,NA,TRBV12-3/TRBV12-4,CASSLMNTGELFF,TGTGCCAGCAGTTTAATGAACACCGGGGAGCTGTTTTTT
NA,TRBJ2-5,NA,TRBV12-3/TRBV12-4,CASSPGMGAEETQYF,TGTGCCAGCAGTCCCGGGATGGGGGCCGAAGAGACCCAGTACTTC
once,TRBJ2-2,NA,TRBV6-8,CASSYDWNTGELFF,TGTGCCAGCAGTTATGATTGGAACACCGGGGAGCTGTTTTTT
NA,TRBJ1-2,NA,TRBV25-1,CATVQGITDWGYTF,TGTGCCACCGTCCAGGGGATAACTGACTGGGGCTACACCTTC
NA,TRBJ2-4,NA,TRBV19,CASSIDLEGRNIQYF,TGTGCCAGTAGTATAGATCTCGAGGGCCGAAACATTCAGTACTTC
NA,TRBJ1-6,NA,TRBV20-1,CSAGPAAGDSPLHF,TGCAGTGCTGGGCCCGCAGCGGGCGATTCACCCCTCCACTTT
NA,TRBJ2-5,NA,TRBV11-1,CASSPALGHQETQYF,TGTGCCAGCAGCCCAGCCTTGGGTCACCAAGAGACCCAGTACTTC
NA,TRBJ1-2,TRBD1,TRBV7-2,CASSSHYPLSGQHYGYTF,TGTGCCAGCAGCTCACATTACCCCTTATCGGGACAGCACTATGGCTACACCTTC
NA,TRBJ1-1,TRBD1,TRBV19,CASMRPGGAEAFF,TGTGCCAGTATGAGGCCAGGGGGGGCTGAAGCTTTCTTT
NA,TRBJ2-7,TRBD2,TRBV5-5,CASSSYPTSGTGILPGEQYF,TGTGCCAGCAGCTCATATCCGACTAGCGGGACCGGGATCCTCCCGGGCGAGCAGTACTTC
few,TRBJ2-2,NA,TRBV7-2,CASNPGPNTGELFF,TGTGCCAGCAACCCGGGACCCAACACCGGGGAGCTGTTTTTT
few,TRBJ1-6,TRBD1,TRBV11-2,CASSPTGTYNSPLHF,TGTGCCAGCAGCCCGACAGGGACATATAATTCACCCCTCCACTTT
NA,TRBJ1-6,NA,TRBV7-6,CASSARTDGNSPLHF,TGTGCCAGCAGCGCACGGACTGATGGAAATTCACCCCTCCACTTT
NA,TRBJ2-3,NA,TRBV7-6,CASSLARTITDTQYF,TGTGCCAGCAGCTTAGCGAGGACCATCACAGATACGCAGTATTTT
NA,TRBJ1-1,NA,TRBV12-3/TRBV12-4,CASSLGVDTEAFF,TGTGCCAGCAGTTTAGGTGTGGACACTGAAGCTTTCTTT
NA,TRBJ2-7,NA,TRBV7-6,CASSLEDYEQYF,TGTGCCAGCAGCTTGGAAGACTACGAGCAGTACTTC
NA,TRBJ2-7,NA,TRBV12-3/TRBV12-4,CASSTHRDPTGQYF,TGTGCCAGCAGTACCCACAGAGATCCTACGGGGCAGTACTTC
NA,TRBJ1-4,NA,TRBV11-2,CASSFMGSEKLFF,TGTGCCAGCAGCTTTATGGGTAGTGAAAAACTGTTTTTT
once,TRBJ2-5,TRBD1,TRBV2,CASSDRGLRKTQYF,TGTGCCAGCAGTGACAGGGGGCTGAGGAAGACCCAGTACTTC
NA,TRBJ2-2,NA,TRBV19,CASSIRRNTGELFF,TGTGCCAGTAGTATAAGAAGGAACACCGGGGAGCTGTTTTTT
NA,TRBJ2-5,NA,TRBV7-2,CASSLAHYSSQETQYF,TGTGCCAGCAGCTTAGCTCATTACTCTTCGCAAGAGACCCAGTACTTC
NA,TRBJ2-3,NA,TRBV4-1,CASSQRIGDTQYF,TGCGCCAGCAGCCAGAGGATCGGAGATACGCAGTATTTT
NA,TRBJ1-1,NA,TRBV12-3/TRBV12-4,CASSFTLQNTEAFF,TGTGCCAGCAGTTTTACACTCCAGAACACTGAAGCTTTCTTT
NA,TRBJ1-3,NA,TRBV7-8,CASSSNTGTGNTIYF,TGTGCCAGCAGCTCAAATACAGGGACCGGAAACACCATATATTTT
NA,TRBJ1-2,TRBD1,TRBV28,CASSFLDRGLEGYTF,TGTGCCAGCAGTTTCTTGGACAGGGGGCTTGAGGGCTACACCTTC
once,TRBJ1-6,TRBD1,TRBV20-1,CSARRTGNAPITPLHF,TGCAGTGCTCGCCGGACAGGGAATGCTCCCATTACACCCCTCCACTTT
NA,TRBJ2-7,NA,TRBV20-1,CSARIPLVYEQYF,TGCAGTGCTAGAATCCCTTTAGTATACGAGCAGTACTTC
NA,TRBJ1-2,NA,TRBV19,CASSATDTTFYGYTF,TGTGCCAGTAGTGCCACGGACACAACATTCTATGGCTACACCTTC
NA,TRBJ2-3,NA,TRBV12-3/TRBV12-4,CASGLTDTQYF,TGTGCCAGCGGACTCACAGATACGCAGTATTTT
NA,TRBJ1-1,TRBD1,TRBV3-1,CASSPRTGRQNTEAFF,TGTGCCAGCAGTCCTCGGACAGGGAGGCAGAACACTGAAGCTTTCTTT
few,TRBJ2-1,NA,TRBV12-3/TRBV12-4,CASSLSVSNEQFF,TGTGCCAGCAGTCTTTCGGTATCCAATGAGCAGTTCTTC
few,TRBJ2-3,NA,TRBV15,CATSRSVSSTDTQYF,TGTGCCACCAGCAGATCGGTCTCTAGCACAGATACGCAGTATTTT
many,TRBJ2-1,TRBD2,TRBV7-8,CASSLGLAGHNEQFF,TGTGCCAGCAGCTTGGGGCTAGCGGGACACAATGAGCAGTTCTTC
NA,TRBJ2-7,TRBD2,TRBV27,CASSWTSGALYEQYF,TGTGCCAGCAGTTGGACTAGCGGAGCCCTCTACGAGCAGTACTTC